Listed here is a single T cell receptor beta chain. The sample belongs to a study of blood T cell repertoires in COVID-19. On the study more broadly: T cells, B-cell-depleted T cells, or PBMCs provided the cDNA or gDNA that served as material.

The table came from immunoSEQ multiplex PCR; TCRdb's copy has only in-frame clones and leaves some out. The table has a few hundred thousand clones, around 88% seen once; the top ten hold about 1.3%. The germline V gene has CDR1 SGHVS and CDR2 FNYEAQ. The CDR3 spans 15 residues. V dropped 5 bases and J dropped 7; count of bases not matched to a gene: 10. V usage is TRBV7-6 and J usage is TRBJ1-1; 10 nucleotides agree with TRBD1. This sequence originates from a man older than 75 with acute or convalescent COVID-19. Sequenced: peripheral blood. CDR3 in amino acids: CASSIFPGQGYEAFF. DNA for the CDR3: TGTGCCAGCAGCATCTTTCCGGGACAGGGGTATGAAGCTTTCTTT.